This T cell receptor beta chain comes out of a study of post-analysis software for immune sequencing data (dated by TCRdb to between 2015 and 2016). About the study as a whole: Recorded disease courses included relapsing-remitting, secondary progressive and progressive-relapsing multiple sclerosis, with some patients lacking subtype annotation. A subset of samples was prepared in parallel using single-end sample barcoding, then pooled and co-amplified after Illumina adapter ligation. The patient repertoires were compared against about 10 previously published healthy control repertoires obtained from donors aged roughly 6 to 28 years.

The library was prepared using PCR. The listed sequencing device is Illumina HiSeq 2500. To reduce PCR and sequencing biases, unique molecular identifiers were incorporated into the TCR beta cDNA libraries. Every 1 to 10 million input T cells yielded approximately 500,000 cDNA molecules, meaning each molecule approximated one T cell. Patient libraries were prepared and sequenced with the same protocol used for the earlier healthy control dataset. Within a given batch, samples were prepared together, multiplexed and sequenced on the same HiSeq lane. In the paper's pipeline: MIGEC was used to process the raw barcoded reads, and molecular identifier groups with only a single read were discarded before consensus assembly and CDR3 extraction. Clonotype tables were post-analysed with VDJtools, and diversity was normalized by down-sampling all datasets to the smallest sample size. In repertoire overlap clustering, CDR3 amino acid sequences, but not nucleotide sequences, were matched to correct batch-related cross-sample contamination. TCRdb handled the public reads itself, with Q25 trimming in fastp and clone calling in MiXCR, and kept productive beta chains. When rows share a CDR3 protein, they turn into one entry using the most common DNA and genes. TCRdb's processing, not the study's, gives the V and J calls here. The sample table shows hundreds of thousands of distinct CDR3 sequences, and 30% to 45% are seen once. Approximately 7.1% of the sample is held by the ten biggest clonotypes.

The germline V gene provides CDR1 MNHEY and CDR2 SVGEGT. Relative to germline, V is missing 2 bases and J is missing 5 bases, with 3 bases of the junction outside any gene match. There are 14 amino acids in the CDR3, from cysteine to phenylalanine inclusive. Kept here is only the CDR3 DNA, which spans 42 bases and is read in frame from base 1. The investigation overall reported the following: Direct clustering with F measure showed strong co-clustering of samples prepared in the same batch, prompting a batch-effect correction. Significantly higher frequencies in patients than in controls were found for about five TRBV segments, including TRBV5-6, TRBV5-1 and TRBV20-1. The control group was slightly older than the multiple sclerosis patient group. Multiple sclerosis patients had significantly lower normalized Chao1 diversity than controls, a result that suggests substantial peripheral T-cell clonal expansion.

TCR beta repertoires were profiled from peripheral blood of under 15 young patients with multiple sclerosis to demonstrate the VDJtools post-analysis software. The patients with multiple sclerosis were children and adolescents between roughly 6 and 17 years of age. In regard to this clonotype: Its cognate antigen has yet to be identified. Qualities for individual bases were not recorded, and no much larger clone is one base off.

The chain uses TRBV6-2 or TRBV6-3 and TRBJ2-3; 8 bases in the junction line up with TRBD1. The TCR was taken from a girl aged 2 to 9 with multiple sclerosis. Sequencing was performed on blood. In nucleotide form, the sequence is TGTGCCAGCAGTTACATGGACAGGGTAGATACGCAGTATTTT. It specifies CASSYMDRVDTQYF.